This passage covers 30 T cell receptor beta chains from one sample sequenced in a study of patients and donors after allogeneic stem cell transplantation. TCRdb passed the RT-PCR reads through MiXCR, listing each CDR3 protein once. The data hold approximately 200,000 distinct CDR3 sequences, with around two fifths observed a single time. The specimen sequenced was blood, either unsorted or a sorted T cell fraction (not recorded which). These receptors originate from a human donor who was either an allogeneic HSCT recipient or a stem cell or donor lymphocyte infusion donor (not recorded which). It is not recorded whose cells these are; they may come from a transplant donor.

The rearrangement uses TRBV6-5 and TRBJ2-1; D is ambiguous. The germline V gene encodes CDR1 MNHEY and CDR2 SVGAGI. V was shortened by 6 bases and J by 6 bases, with 15 bases between the two germline ends. The CDR3 is 14 residues long. The CDR3 is CASSSDLVPNEQFF. The CDR3 DNA sequence: TGTGCCAGCAGCTCCGACTTAGTCCCCAATGAGCAGTTCTTC.

The chain employs TRBV7-3 and TRBJ1-4; 7 nucleotides align to TRBD1. This CDR3 contains 18 residues. V shed 4 bases, J shed 3 bases, and the junction held 14 bases outside the gene matches. Germline CDR1 and CDR2: SGHTA and FQGTGA. The CDR3 sequence: CASSSERQGFVANEKLFF. The CDR3 region has the DNA TGTGCCAGCAGCTCCGAGAGACAGGGATTTGTGGCTAATGAAAAACTGTTTTTT.

The chain recombines TRBV13 with TRBJ2-7; TRBD2 might be the D (6 bases). Trimming pared 7 bases from V and 6 bases from J, leaving 19 bases between. The V gene's germline CDR1 is PRHDT and CDR2 FYEKMQ (reference sequence). The CDR3 has 14 residues. The CDR3, as DNA: TGTGCCAGCACCCAAGGGAGCGGGCGGGGCGAGCAGTACTTC. Its protein product is CASTQGSGRGEQYF.

V usage is TRBV12-3 or TRBV12-4 and J usage is TRBJ2-7, with TRBD2 matching over 12 bases. CDR3 length equals 15 residues. Trimming removed 6 bases from V and 6 bases from J; junction bases left unmatched: 9. The CDR3 DNA is TGTGCCAGCAGCCGTGCGGGACTAGCGGGCAGCGAGCAGTACTTC. It is translated as CASSRAGLAGSEQYF.

This clonotype was seen more than once but under ten times. This rearrangement joins TRBV7-9 to TRBJ1-1; tentative D call: TRBD1 (5 bases). The CDR3 has 14 residues. The germline V and J ends were trimmed by 3 bases and 6 bases, with 14 bases remaining between them. The V gene's germline CDR1 is SEHNR and CDR2 FQNEAQ (reference sequence). CDR3 protein: CASSFLSRGPEAFF. The CDR3 DNA reads as TGTGCCAGCAGCTTCTTATCGCGGGGCCCTGAAGCTTTCTTT.

The V call is TRBV5-6, the J call TRBJ1-5, with a tentative D call TRBD1 (6 bases). V dropped 0 bases and J dropped 4 bases, with 14 bases sitting between them. CDR1 and CDR2 from the germline V gene are SGHDT and YYEEEE. The CDR3 has 16 residues. CDR3 residues: CASSLDREGNNQPQHF. For the CDR3, the DNA is TGTGCCAGCAGCTTGGACAGGGAGGGTAATAATCAGCCCCAGCATTTT.

This clonotype was detected only a few times. This chain joins TRBV7-9 and TRBJ2-5; D is undetermined. The CDR3 sequence is 12 residues long. The germline V gene has CDR1 SEHNR and CDR2 FQNEAQ (reference sequence). Trimming removed 8 bases from V and 3 bases from J, with 10 bases in between. In DNA form, the CDR3 reads TGTGCCAGCGTGGGATTTGAAGAGACCCAGTACTTC. Amino acids: CASVGFEETQYF. Drawing the rest from reference TRBV7-9 and TRBJ2-5, the complete variable domain is DTGVSQNPRHKITKRGQNVTFRCDPISEHNRLYWYRQTLGQGPEFLTYFQNEAQLEKSRLLSDRFSAERPKGSFSTLEIQRTEQGDSAMYLCASVGFEETQYFGPGTRLLVL.

The V gene is TRBV12-3 or TRBV12-4, the J gene TRBJ2-2; possibly TRBD2 for D (6 bases). V lost 2 bases and J 7 bases, leaving 20 bases between the germline ends. This CDR3 has 17 amino acids. This CDR3 reads CASSLMKFVPGVGELFF. CDR3 in DNA: TGTGCCAGCAGTTTAATGAAATTTGTGCCGGGGGTCGGGGAGCTGTTTTTT.

About this clonotype itself: Given the absence of the conserved phenylalanine or tryptophan at the CDR3 end, a read error is likely. V gene TRBV2 combines with J gene TRBJ1-1, with D uncertain. Trimming took off 0 bases at V and 1 base at J, with 6 bases between the two ends. The CDR3 is 14 residues long. Germline V gene lookup returns CDR1 SNHLY and CDR2 FYNNEI. The CDR3 is CASSEALGNTEAFL. CDR3 nucleotides: TGTGCCAGCAGTGAAGCGCTTGGGAACACTGAAGCTTTCTTG.

This clonotype was picked up a small number of times. The chain joins TRBV21-1 to TRBJ1-5; the table's D call of TRBD1 was not tested on the DNA. TRBV21-1 is a pseudogene locus. The CDR3 is 16 residues long. As DNA, the CDR3 is TGTGCCAGCACCTTCTTCAGGGGAGGCGGCAATCAGCCCCAGCATTTT. Its translation is CASTFFRGGGNQPQHF.

The chain carries TRBV6-5 and TRBJ1-1; D gene uncertain. The germline V gene has CDR1 MNHEY and CDR2 SVGAGI. The CDR3 has 12 amino acids. Between the trimmed V and J ends, which lost 0 bases and 7 bases, there was a span of 6 bases. The CDR3 loop is CASSYSSSEAFF. CDR3 DNA sequence: TGTGCCAGCAGTTACTCGAGTAGTGAAGCTTTCTTT.

The J gene is TRBJ2-1, the V gene TRBV9; 11 nucleotides line up with TRBD2. V shed 0 bases, J shed 7 bases, and the junction held 3 bases outside the gene matches. Germline V lookup: CDR1 SGDLS, CDR2 YYNGEE. The length of the CDR3 is 15 residues. This chain's CDR3 is CASSVGSGRGNEQFF. In nucleotides, the CDR3 is TGTGCCAGCAGCGTAGGTAGCGGGAGGGGGAATGAGCAGTTCTTC.

The J gene is TRBJ2-4, the V gene TRBV20-1, with TRBD1 matching 9 bases. Germline lookup yields CDR1 DFQATT and CDR2 SNEGSKA (reference sequence). The CDR3 has 15 residues. V lost 4 bases and J lost 9; bases outside the gene matches: 13. The CDR3 loop reads CSANPVQGQGPIQYF. The CDR3, as DNA: TGCAGTGCTAATCCAGTTCAGGGACAGGGTCCCATTCAGTACTTC.

J is TRBJ1-1 and V is TRBV12-3 or TRBV12-4; D is unresolved. The CDR3 covers 13 residues. V lost 2 bases, J lost 1 base, and 5 bases lay in between. The CDR3 nucleotides are TGTGCCAGCAGTTTACACTCGAACACTGAAGCTTTCTTT. Encoded protein: CASSLHSNTEAFF.

The genes are TRBV5-6 and TRBJ2-2; no clear D gene. The V gene lost 4 bases and the J gene lost 7 bases, with 11 bases spanning the gap. The CDR3 length is 13 residues. CDR1 is SGHDT and CDR2 is YYEEEE in the germline V gene. The DNA of the CDR3 is TGTGCCAGCAGCGACGGAGTGGGCGGGGAGCTGTTTTTT. Encoded protein: CASSDGVGGELFF. The full variable domain, in which reference TRBV5-6 and TRBJ2-2 provide the parts outside the CDR3, is DAGVTQSPTHLIKTRGQQVTLRCSPKSGHDTVSWYQQALGQGPQFIFQYYEEEERQRGNFPDRFSGHQFPNYSSELNVNALLLGDSALYLCASSDGVGGELFFGEGSRLTVL.

This chain connects TRBV6-5 to TRBJ1-6; the D is unclear. This CDR3 has 16 amino acids. V was trimmed by 0 bases and J by 0 bases, leaving 6 bases between them. The germline gives CDR1 MNHEY, CDR2 SVGAGI. CDR3 loop: CASSYSAFSYNSPLHF. Here the CDR3 DNA reads TGTGCCAGCAGTTACTCGGCGTTCTCCTATAATTCACCCCTCCACTTT.

The CDR3 region has the DNA TGCGCCAGCAGCCGGCTACAGGGTAACACTGAAGCTTTCTTT. As protein: CASSRLQGNTEAFF. This sequence joins TRBV4-1 and TRBJ1-1; D possibly corresponds to TRBD1 (6 bases). Germline CDR1 reads MGHRA; CDR2 reads YSYEKL. Trimming left V 4 bases short and J 2 bases short, with 11 bases between. CDR3 size: 14 residues.

The genes are TRBV3-1 and TRBJ1-1; TRBD1 is a possible D gene (5 bases). Germline-derived CDR1 and CDR2 are LGHDT and YNNKEL (reference sequence). The CDR3 totals 14 residues. V was trimmed by 6 bases and J by 1 base, leaving 12 bases between them. DNA for the CDR3: TGTGCCAGCAGGAGTGGACAAACGAACACTGAAGCTTTCTTT. Its translation is CASRSGQTNTEAFF.

The chain recombines TRBV4-1 with TRBJ2-7; the match to TRBD2 covers 10 bases. Unmatched junction bases numbered 5, after V lost 5 bases and J lost 1 base. The CDR3 has 15 amino acids. CDR1 is MGHRA, CDR2 YSYEKL, per germline. In DNA, the CDR3 is TGCGCCAGCAGCTCTCGACTAGCGGGTTCCTACGAGCAGTACTTC. It yields the protein CASSSRLAGSYEQYF.

This clonotype showed up just once. This rearrangement joins TRBV6-5 to TRBJ2-1; no reliable D call. Germline V CDR1 and CDR2: MNHEY, SVGAGI. V lost 0 bases to trimming and J lost 0 bases, with 6 bases between them. This CDR3 region has 15 residues. CDR3 DNA: TGTGCCAGCAGTTACTCGCCAGGCTCCTACAATGAGCAGTTCTTC. This sequence encodes CASSYSPGSYNEQFF.

In this sample, this clonotype turned up a few times. This chain connects TRBV7-9 to TRBJ1-1, with D possibly being TRBD1 (5 bases). CDR3 size: 15 residues. Trimming removed 2 bases at V and 1 base at J, with 11 bases between. Germline loops: CDR1 SEHNR, CDR2 FQNEAQ (reference sequence). The CDR3: CASSLYGQWNTEAFF. CDR3 bases: TGTGCCAGCAGCTTATACGGACAATGGAACACTGAAGCTTTCTTT.

The genes are TRBV3-1 and TRBJ2-4; D may be TRBD2 (6 bases). CDR1 and CDR2 (germline): LGHDT, YNNKEL (reference sequence). The V end lost 4 bases, the J end lost 5 bases, and 9 bases lay between the germline ends. The CDR3 has 13 amino acids. CDR3 DNA: TGTGCCAGCAGCCCGGGGGTCCAAAACATTCAGTACTTC. This codes for CASSPGVQNIQYF. Full variable domain (rest looked up from reference TRBV3-1 and TRBJ2-4): DTAVSQTPKYLVTQMGNDKSIKCEQNLGHDTMYWYKQDSKKFLKIMFSYNNKELIINETVPNRFSPKSPDKAHLNLHINSLELGDSAVYFCASSPGVQNIQYFGAGTRLSVL.

There are a few counts of this clonotype. The CDR3 DNA is TGTGCCAGCAGTTACTCTCCCGATTACACTGAAGCTTTCTTT. Its protein product is CASSYSPDYTEAFF. This rearrangement joins TRBV6-2 or TRBV6-3 to TRBJ1-1, with unresolved D. V lost 0 bases and J lost 3, with 8 bases in between. The CDR3 is made up of 14 amino acids. From germline, CDR1 is MNHEY and CDR2 SVGEGT.

The V gene is TRBV27, the J gene TRBJ1-3; no reliable D call. Germline lookup yields CDR1 MNHEY and CDR2 SMNVEV (reference sequence). Between the trimmed V and J ends, which lost 8 bases and 0 bases, there was a span of 11 bases. There are 14 residues in the CDR3. This chain's CDR3 is CASAALDSGNTIYF. In DNA, the CDR3 is TGTGCCAGCGCCGCCCTGGACTCTGGAAACACCATATATTTT.

V is TRBV5-1 and J is TRBJ1-4; 9 bases are a match to TRBD1. The CDR3 loop spans 15 amino acids. Germline CDR1 reads SGHRS; CDR2 reads YFSETQ. The ends lost 4 bases at V and 7 bases at J; junction bases unmatched: 8. The CDR3 DNA reads as TGCGCCAGCAGCCTCCCGGGACAGGGAAGTGAAAAACTGTTTTTT. Protein: CASSLPGQGSEKLFF.

The chain links TRBV6-5 to TRBJ1-1, with 7 bases matching TRBD1. The length of the CDR3 is 15 residues. Germline-derived CDR1 and CDR2 are MNHEY and SVGAGI. V shed 5 bases and J 0 bases; nucleotides not matched to a gene: 6. The CDR3 region is CASSDRQGMNTEAFF. The DNA for the CDR3 is TGTGCCAGCAGTGACCGACAGGGAATGAACACTGAAGCTTTCTTT.

This clonotype was observed a handful of times. This rearrangement joins TRBV12-3 or TRBV12-4 to TRBJ1-4; D not certain. V shed 5 bases and J shed 8 bases, with 15 bases lying between them. The CDR3 has 14 amino acids. The CDR3, as DNA: TGTGCCAGCAGTCAGACGGGGTTATGGGAAAAACTGTTTTTT. The encoded protein is CASSQTGLWEKLFF.

The CDR3 sequence is CSARRDRNSPLHF. As DNA, the CDR3 is TGCAGTGCTAGGCGGGACAGGAATTCACCCCTCCACTTT. The chain recombines TRBV20-1 with TRBJ1-6; TRBD1 aligns across 8 bases. Germline CDR1 is DFQATT and CDR2 is SNEGSKA (reference sequence). This CDR3 is built from 13 residues. J lost 7 bases, V lost 3 bases, and 2 bases had no gene match.

V and J are TRBV6-5 and TRBJ1-2; tentatively, D is TRBD1 (6 bases). Looked up from germline, CDR1 is MNHEY and CDR2 is SVGAGI. This CDR3 region has 15 residues. Between the trimmed V and J ends, which lost 6 bases and 4 bases, there was a span of 18 bases. CDR3 DNA: TGTGCCAGCAGACCCCTAGGACAGATTCCCTATGGCTACACCTTC. It yields the protein CASRPLGQIPYGYTF.

J is TRBJ1-2 and V is TRBV9; D perhaps matches TRBD1 (6 bases). Germline V gene lookup returns CDR1 SGDLS and CDR2 YYNGEE. The V end was cut by 0 bases, the J end by 4 bases, with 13 bases between. This CDR3 has 15 amino acids. The CDR3, as DNA: TGTGCCAGCAGCGTAGCGGGGGGGCAGGGCTATGGCTACACCTTC. As protein: CASSVAGGQGYGYTF.